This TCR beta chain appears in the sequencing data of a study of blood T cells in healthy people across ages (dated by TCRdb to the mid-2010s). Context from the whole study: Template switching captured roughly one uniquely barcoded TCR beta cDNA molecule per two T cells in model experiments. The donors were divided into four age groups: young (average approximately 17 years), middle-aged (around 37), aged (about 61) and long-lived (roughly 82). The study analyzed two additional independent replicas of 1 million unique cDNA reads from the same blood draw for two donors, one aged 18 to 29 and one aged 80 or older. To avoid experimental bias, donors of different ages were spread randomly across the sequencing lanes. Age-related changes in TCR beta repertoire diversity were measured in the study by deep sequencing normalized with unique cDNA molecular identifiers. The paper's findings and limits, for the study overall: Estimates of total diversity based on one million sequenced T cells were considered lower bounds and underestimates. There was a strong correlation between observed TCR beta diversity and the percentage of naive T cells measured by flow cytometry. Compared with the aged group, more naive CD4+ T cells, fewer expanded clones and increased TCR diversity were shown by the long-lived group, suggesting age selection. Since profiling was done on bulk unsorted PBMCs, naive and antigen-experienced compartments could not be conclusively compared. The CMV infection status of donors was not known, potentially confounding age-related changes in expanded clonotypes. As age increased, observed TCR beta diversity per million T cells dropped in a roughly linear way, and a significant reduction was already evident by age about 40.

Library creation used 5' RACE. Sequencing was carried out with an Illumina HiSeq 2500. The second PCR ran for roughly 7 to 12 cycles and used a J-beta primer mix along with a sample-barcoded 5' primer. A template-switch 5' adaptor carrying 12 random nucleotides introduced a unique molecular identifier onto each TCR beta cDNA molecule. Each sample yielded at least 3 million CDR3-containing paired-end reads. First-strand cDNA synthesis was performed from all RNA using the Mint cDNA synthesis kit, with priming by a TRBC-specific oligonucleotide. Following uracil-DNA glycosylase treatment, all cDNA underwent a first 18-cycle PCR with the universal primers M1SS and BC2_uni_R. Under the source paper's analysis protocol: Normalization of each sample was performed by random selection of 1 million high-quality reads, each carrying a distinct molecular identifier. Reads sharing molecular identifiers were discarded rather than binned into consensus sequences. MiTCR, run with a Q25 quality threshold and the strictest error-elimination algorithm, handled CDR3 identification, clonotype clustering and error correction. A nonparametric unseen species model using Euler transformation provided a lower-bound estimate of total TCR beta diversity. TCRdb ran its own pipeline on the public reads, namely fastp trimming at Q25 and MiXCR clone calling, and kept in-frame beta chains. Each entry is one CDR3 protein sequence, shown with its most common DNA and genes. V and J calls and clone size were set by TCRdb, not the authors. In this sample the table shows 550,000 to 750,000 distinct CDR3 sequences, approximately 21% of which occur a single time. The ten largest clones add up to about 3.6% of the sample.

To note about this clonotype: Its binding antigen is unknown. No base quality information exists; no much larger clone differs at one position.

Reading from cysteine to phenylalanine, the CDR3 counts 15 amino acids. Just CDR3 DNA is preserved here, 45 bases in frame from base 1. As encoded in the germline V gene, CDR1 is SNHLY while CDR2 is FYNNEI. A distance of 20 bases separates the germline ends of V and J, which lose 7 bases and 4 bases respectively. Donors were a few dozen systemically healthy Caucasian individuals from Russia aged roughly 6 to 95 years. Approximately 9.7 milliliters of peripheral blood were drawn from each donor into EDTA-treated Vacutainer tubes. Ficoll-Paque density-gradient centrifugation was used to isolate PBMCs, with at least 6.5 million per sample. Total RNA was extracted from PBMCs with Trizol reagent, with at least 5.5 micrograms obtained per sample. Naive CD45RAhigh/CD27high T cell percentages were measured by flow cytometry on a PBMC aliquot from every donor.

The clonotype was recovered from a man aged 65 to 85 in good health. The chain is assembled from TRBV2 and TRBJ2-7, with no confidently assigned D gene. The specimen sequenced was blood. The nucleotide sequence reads TGTGCCAGCACAAACTTACCGGGTTTAGGGTACGAGCAGTACTTC. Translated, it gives CASTNLPGLGYEQYF.